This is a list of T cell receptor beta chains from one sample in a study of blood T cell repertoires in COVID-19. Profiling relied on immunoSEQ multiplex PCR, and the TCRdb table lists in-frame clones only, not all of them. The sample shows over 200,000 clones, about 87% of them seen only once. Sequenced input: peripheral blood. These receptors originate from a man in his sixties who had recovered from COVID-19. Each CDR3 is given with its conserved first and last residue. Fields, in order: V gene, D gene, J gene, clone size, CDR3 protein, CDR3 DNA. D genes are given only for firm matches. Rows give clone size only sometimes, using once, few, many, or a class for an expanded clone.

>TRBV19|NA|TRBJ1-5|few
CASSLVPGSNQPQHF
TGTGCCAGTAGCCTGGTCCCGGGGAGCAATCAGCCCCAGCATTTT
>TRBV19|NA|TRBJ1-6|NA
CASSIDRRSNSPLHF
TGTGCCAGTAGTATAGATCGGCGGTCTAATTCACCCCTCCACTTT
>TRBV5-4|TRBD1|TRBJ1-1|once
CASSLPTGKNTEAFF
TGTGCCAGCAGCCTTCCGACAGGGAAGAACACTGAAGCTTTCTTT
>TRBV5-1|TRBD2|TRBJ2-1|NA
CASSKPGTSGDEQFF
TGCGCCAGCAGCAAGCCCGGGACTAGTGGGGATGAGCAGTTCTTC
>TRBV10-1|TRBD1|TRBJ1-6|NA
CASSAPGDSNSPLHF
TGCGCCAGCAGTGCCCCGGGGGACAGTAATTCACCCCTCCACTTT
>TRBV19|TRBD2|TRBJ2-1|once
CASSIWRGSSYNEQFF
TGTGCCAGTAGTATCTGGCGGGGGTCATCCTACAATGAGCAGTTCTTC
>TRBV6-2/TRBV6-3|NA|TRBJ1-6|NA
CASSLQQGYNSPLHF
TGTGCCAGCAGTCTACAACAGGGTTATAATTCACCCCTCCACTTT
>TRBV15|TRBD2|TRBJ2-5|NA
CATSRDGSGGIPTQYF
TGTGCCACCAGCAGAGACGGTAGCGGGGGAATACCGACCCAGTACTTC
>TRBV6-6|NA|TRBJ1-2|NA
CASSYLGGGVNYGYTF
TGTGCCAGCAGTTACCTGGGGGGTGGGGTTAACTATGGCTACACCTTC
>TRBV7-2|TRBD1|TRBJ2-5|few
CASSLGPRGRTETQYF
TGTGCCAGCAGCTTAGGTCCCAGGGGGCGAACAGAGACCCAGTACTTC
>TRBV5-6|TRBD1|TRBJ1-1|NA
CASSLGQGANTEAFF
TGTGCCAGCAGCTTGGGACAGGGGGCCAACACTGAAGCTTTCTTT
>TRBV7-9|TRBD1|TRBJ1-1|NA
CASSSTGAGTGNTEAFF
TGTGCCAGCAGCTCTACTGGGGCCGGGACAGGAAACACTGAAGCTTTCTTT
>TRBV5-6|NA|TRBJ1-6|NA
CASSLQGGTYNSPLHF
TGTGCCAGCAGCTTGCAGGGTGGAACCTATAATTCACCCCTCCACTTT
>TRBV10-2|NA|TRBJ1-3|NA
CASSEEFSGNTIYF
TGCGCCAGCAGTGAAGAGTTCTCTGGAAACACCATATATTTT
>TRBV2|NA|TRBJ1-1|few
CASRPTAGRVNTEAFF
TGTGCCAGCAGACCAACGGCCGGCAGGGTGAACACTGAAGCTTTCTTT
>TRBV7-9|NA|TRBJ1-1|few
CASSSAGGNTEAFF
TGTGCCAGCAGCTCCGCCGGGGGAAACACTGAAGCTTTCTTT
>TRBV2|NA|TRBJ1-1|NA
CASSEGGTEAFF
TGTGCCAGCAGTGAAGGAGGCACTGAAGCTTTCTTT
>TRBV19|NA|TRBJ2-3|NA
CASSVIFVGGTDTQYF
TGTGCCAGTAGTGTGATCTTTGTAGGGGGCACAGATACGCAGTATTTT
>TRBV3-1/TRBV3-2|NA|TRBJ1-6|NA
CASSQGAVNSPLHF
TGTGCCAGCAGCCAAGGGGCAGTTAATTCACCCCTCCACTTT
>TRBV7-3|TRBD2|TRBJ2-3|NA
CASSLTGLGGPDTQYF
TGTGCCAGCAGCTTAACTGGACTAGGTGGGCCAGATACGCAGTATTTT
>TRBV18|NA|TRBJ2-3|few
CASSPQRGSTDTQYF
TGTGCCAGCTCACCACAACGGGGGAGCACAGATACGCAGTATTTT
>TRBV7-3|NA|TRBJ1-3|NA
CASSLTGSGNTIYF
TGTGCCAGCAGCTTAACGGGGAGCGGAAACACCATATATTTT
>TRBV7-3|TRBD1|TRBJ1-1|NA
CASSLETGGEAFF
TGTGCCAGCAGCTTAGAGACAGGGGGTGAAGCTTTCTTT
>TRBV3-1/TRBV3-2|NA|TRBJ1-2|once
CASSQPAGNYGYTF
TGTGCCAGCAGCCAGCCGGCGGGGAACTATGGCTACACCTTC
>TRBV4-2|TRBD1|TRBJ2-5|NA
CASSQALATGKSETQYF
TGTGCCAGCAGCCAGGCTTTAGCGACAGGGAAGTCCGAGACCCAGTACTTC
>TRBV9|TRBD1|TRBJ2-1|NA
CASSIRQGAKKSSYNEQFF
TGTGCCAGCAGCATAAGACAGGGGGCGAAGAAAAGCTCCTACAATGAGCAGTTCTTC
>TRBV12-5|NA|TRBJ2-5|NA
CASGFGQGGGETQYF
TGTGCTAGTGGTTTTGGGCAGGGGGGCGGAGAGACCCAGTACTTC
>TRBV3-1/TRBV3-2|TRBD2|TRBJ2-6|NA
CASSQSGLAGATGANVLTF
TGTGCCAGCAGCCAAAGTGGACTAGCGGGGGCGACTGGGGCCAACGTCCTGACTTTC
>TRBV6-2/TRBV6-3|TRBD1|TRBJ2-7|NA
CASSYVTGETSYEQYF
TGTGCCAGCAGTTACGTGACAGGGGAAACTTCCTACGAGCAGTACTTC
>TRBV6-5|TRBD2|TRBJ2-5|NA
CASRGSGGAQETQYF
TGTGCCAGCAGGGGTAGCGGGGGGGCCCAAGAGACCCAGTACTTC
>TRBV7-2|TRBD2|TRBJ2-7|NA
CASRAGGVSYEQYF
TGTGCCAGCAGGGCCGGGGGGGTCTCCTACGAGCAGTACTTC
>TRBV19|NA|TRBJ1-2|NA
CASSLFRDNNYGYTF
TGTGCCAGTAGTCTATTCCGGGACAACAACTATGGCTACACCTTC
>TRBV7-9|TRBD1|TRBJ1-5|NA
CASSFVSITGVSNQPQHF
TGTGCCAGCAGCTTCGTTTCCATCACAGGGGTTTCCAATCAGCCCCAGCATTTT
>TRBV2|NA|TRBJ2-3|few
CASSVIDTQYF
TGTGCCAGCAGTGTTATAGATACGCAGTATTTT
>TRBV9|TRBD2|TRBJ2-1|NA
CASSAQRGGSNEQFF
TGTGCCAGCAGCGCCCAGCGGGGGGGCTCGAATGAGCAGTTCTTC
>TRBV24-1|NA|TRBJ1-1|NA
CATSDRTGSEAFF
TGTGCCACCAGTGACCGTACAGGGTCTGAAGCTTTCTTT
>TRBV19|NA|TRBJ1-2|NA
CASSMAGTNYGYTF
TGTGCCAGTAGTATGGCAGGAACTAACTATGGCTACACCTTC
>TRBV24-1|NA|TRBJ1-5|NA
CATSDQSQPQHF
TGTGCCACCAGTGACCAATCCCAGCCCCAGCATTTT
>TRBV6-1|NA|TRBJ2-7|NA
CASTTPTNPYEQYF
TGTGCCAGCACTACCCCTACGAATCCCTACGAGCAGTACTTC
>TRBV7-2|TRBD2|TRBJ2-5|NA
CASSLGLAGARRMKTQYF
TGTGCCAGCAGCTTGGGACTAGCGGGGGCTCGAAGAATGAAGACCCAGTACTTC
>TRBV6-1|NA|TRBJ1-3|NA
CASSDDFRQTQRKNTIYF
TGTGCCAGCAGTGACGACTTCCGCCAGACTCAACGAAAAAACACCATATATTTT
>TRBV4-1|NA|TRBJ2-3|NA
CASSLRDHTDTQYF
TGCGCCAGCAGCCTGAGGGATCACACAGATACGCAGTATTTT
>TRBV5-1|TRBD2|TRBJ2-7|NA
CASSLRSFSGVLVDEQYF
TGCGCCAGCAGCTTGAGGTCGTTTAGCGGGGTACTAGTGGACGAGCAGTACTTC
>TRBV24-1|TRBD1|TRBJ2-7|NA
CATSETGKDNEQYF
TGTGCCACCAGCGAGACAGGGAAGGATAACGAGCAGTACTTC
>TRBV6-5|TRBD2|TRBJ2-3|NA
CASGRDAGTQYF
TGTGCCAGCGGGAGGGATGCCGGTACGCAGTATTTT
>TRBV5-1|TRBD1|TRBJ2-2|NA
CASSLRQGDTGELFF
TGCGCCAGCAGCTTGAGACAGGGGGATACCGGGGAGCTGTTTTTT
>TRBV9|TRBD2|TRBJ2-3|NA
CASSFSSGGATDTQYF
TGTGCCAGCAGCTTTTCTAGCGGGGGGGCTACAGATACGCAGTATTTT
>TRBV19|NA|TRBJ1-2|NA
CASTPRRDRAVNYGYTF
TGTGCCAGTACTCCCCGGCGGGATAGAGCGGTTAACTATGGCTACACCTTC
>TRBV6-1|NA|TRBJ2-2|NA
CASSGLTATNTGELFF
TGTGCCAGCAGTGGATTGACAGCGACGAACACCGGGGAGCTGTTTTTT
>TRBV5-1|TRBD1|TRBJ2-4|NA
CASSETGTGDGIQYF
TGCGCCAGCAGCGAAACCGGGACAGGGGATGGTATTCAGTACTTC
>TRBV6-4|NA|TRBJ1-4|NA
CASRLQGPNEKLFF
TGTGCCAGCAGGTTACAGGGTCCTAATGAAAAACTGTTTTTT
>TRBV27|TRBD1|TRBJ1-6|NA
CASSLSGGSNSPLHF
TGTGCCAGCAGTTTATCAGGGGGCAGTAATTCACCCCTCCACTTT
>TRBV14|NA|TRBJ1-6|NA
CASSQPNSPLHF
TGTGCCAGCAGCCAACCGAATTCACCCCTCCACTTT
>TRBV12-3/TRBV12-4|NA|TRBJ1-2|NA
CASSLVAGYGYTF
TGTGCCAGCAGTTTGGTGGCAGGCTATGGCTACACCTTC
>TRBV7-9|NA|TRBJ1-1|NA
CASNRQGSNTEAFF
TGTGCCAGCAATCGTCAGGGGTCGAACACTGAAGCTTTCTTT
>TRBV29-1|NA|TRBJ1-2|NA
CSVVGAYGYTF
TGCAGCGTTGTAGGGGCTTATGGCTACACCTTC
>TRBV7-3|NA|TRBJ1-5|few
CASSFWQGGQPQHF
TGTGCCAGCAGCTTTTGGCAGGGCGGTCAGCCCCAGCATTTT